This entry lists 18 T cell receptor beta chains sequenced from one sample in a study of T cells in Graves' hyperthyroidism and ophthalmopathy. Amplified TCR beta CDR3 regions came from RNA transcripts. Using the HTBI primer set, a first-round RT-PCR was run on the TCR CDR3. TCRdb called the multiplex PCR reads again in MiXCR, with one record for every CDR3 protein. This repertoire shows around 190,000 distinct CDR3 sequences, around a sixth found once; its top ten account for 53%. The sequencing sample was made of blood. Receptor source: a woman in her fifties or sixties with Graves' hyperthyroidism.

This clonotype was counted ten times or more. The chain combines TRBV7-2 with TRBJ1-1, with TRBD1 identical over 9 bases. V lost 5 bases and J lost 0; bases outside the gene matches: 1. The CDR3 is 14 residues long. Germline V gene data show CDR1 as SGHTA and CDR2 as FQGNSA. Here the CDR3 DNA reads TGTGCCAGCAGCAACAGGGGGCTGAACACTGAAGCTTTCTTT. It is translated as CASSNRGLNTEAFF.

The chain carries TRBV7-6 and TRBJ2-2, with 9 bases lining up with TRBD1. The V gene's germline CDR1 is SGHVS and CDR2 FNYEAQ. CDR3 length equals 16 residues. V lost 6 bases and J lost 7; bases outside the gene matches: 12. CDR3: CASSPPGQGVGGELFF. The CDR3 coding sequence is TGTGCCAGCAGTCCACCGGGACAGGGAGTAGGCGGGGAGCTGTTTTTT.

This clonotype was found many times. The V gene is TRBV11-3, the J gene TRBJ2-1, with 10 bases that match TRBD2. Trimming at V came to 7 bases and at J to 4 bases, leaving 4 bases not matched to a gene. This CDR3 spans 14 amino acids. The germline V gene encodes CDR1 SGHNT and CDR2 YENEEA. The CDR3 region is CASTLAGDYNEQFF. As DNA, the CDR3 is TGTGCCAGCACTCTAGCGGGAGATTACAATGAGCAGTTCTTC.

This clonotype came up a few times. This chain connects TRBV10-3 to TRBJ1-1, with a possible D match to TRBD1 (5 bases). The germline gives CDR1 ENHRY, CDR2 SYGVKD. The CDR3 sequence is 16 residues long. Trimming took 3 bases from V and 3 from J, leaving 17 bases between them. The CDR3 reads CAISERHYRRDTEAFF. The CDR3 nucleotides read TGTGCCATCAGTGAACGCCACTACAGGCGGGACACTGAAGCTTTCTTT.

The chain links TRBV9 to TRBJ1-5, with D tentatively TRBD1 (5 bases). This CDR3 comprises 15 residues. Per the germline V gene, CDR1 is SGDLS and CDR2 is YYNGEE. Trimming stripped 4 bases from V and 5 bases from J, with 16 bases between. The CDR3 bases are TGTGCCAGCAGCCAAATGGGGGACGAGGATCAGCCCCAGCATTTT. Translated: CASSQMGDEDQPQHF.

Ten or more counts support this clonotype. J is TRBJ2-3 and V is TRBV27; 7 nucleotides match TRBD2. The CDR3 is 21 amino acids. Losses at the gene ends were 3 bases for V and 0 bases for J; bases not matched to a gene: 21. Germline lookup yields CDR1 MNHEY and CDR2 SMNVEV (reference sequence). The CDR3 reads CASSFPPLVAGDTASTDTQYF. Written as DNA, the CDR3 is TGTGCCAGCAGTTTCCCCCCTCTAGTCGCGGGAGATACCGCTAGCACAGATACGCAGTATTTT.

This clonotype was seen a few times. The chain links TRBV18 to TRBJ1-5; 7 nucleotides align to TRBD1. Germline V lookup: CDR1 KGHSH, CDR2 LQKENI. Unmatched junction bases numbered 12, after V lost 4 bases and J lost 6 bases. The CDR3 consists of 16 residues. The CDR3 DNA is TGTGCCAGCTCACTGACAGGGATTTCGGGAGGTCAGCCCCAGCATTTT. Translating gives CASSLTGISGGQPQHF.

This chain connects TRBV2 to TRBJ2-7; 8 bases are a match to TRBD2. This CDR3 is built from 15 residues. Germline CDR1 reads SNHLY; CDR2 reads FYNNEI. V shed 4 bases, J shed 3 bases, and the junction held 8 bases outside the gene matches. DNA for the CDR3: TGTGCCAGCAGTGTCCAAGCGGGAGAAGTCTACGAGCAGTACTTC. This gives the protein CASSVQAGEVYEQYF.

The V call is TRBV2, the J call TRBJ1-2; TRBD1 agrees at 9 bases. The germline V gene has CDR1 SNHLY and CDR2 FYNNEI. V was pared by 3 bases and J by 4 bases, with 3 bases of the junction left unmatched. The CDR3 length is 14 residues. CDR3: CASSEDRGSYGYTF. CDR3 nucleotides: TGTGCCAGCAGTGAGGACAGGGGTAGCTATGGCTACACCTTC.

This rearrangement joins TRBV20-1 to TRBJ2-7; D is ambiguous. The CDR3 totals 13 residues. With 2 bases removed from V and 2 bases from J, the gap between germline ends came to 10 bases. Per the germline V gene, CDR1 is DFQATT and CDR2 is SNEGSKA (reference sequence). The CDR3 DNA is TGCAGTGCTAGATTGGGAATCCCCTACGAGCAGTACTTC. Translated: CSARLGIPYEQYF.

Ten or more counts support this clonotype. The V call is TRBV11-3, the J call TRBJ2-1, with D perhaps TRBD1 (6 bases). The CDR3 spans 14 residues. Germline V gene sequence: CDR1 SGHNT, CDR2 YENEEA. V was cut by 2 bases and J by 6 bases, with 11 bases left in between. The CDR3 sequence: CASSLSDRRNEQFF. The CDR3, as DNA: TGTGCCAGCAGCTTATCGGACAGACGCAATGAGCAGTTCTTC.

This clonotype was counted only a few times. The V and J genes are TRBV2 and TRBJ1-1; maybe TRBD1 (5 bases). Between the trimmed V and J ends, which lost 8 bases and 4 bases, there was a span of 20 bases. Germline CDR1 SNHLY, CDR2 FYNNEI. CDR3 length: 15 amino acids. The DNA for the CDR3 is TGTGCCAGCGCTGAAGTAGGGGTCTTGAGCACTGAAGCTTTCTTT. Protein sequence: CASAEVGVLSTEAFF.

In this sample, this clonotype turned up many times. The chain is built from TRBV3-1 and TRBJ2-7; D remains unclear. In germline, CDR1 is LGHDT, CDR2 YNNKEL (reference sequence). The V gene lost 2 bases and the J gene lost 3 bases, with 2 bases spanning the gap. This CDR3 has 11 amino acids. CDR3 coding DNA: TGTGCCAGCAGCCAAAGCTACGAGCAGTACTTC. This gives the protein CASSQSYEQYF.

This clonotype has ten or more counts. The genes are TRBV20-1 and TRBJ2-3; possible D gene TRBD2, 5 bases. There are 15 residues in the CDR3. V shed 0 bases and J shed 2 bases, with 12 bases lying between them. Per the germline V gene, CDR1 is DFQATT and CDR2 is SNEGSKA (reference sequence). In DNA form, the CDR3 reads TGCAGTGCTAGAGATCCCCTAGCCAACACAGATACGCAGTATTTT. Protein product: CSARDPLANTDTQYF.

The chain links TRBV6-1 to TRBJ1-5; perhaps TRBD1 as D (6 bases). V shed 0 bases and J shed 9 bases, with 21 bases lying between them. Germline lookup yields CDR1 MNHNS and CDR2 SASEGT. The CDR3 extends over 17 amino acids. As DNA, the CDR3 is TGTGCCAGCAGTGAAGCGCGGGGGGCAGTCGTATTACGGCCCCAGCATTTT. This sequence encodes CASSEARGAVVLRPQHF.

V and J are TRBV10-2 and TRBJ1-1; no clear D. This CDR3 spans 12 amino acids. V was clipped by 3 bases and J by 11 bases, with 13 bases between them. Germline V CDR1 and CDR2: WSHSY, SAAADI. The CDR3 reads CASSEAPTVAFF. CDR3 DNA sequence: TGCGCCAGCAGTGAAGCTCCCACCGTCGCTTTCTTT.

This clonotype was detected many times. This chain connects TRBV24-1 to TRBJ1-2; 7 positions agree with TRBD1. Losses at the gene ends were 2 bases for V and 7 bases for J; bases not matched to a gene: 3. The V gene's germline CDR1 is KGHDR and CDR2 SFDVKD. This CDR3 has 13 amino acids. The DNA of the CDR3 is TGTGCCACCAGTGATTGGACAGGATTTGGCTACACCTTC. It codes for CATSDWTGFGYTF.

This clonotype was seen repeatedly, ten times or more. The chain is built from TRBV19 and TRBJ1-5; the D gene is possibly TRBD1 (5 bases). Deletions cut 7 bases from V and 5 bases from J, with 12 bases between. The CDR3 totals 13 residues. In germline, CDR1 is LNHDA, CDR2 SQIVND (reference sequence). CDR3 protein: CASTAGYYQPQHF. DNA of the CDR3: TGTGCCAGTACTGCAGGGTATTATCAGCCCCAGCATTTT.